This T cell receptor beta chain stems from a study of T cells after yellow fever vaccination. Notes on the study in general: FACS-sorted repertoires might harbor abundant contaminating clonotypes from the bulk population. Among all clonotypes, a small share was observed in both CD4 and CD8 compartments. A secondary response was less intense yet reached its peak sooner, at day 5 versus 15.

A 5'RACE template-switching step, the method used to make TCR cDNA, added a universal primer site and UMIs. MiXCR was run by TCRdb on the 5' RACE reads, yielding one entry per CDR3 protein. This sample carries under 600,000 distinct CDR3 sequences, 20% to 25% of them seen once, and the ten largest clones take approximately 16%. Worth noting for this clonotype: Its antigen is not known.

CDR3 length: 10 residues. Germline V gene lookup returns CDR1 SQVTM and CDR2 ANQGSEA. Trimming stripped 5 bases from V and 4 bases from J, with 5 bases between. The material sequenced was PBMCs, taken approximately 22 days after the first yellow fever vaccination. The sequence came from a man younger than 30 who received the YFV17D yellow fever vaccine. V is TRBV29-1 and J is TRBJ2-5; D unresolved. The CDR3 nucleotides are TGCAGCGTTCCGGGAGAGACCCAGTACTTC. It yields the protein CSVPGETQYF.